What follows are 14 T cell receptor beta chains derived from one specimen sequenced in a study of T cell responses to AZD1222 COVID-19 vaccine (dated by TCRdb to the early 2020s). Library preparation used the immunoSEQ multiplex PCR assay. TCRdb mirrors the immuneACCESS table, restricted to in-frame sequences. Some clones are absent from its copies; in checked studies, under half trace to an unresolved V gene, and the reason for the others is unknown. Recorded for this sample are tens of thousands of clones; 70% to 90% of them occurred a single time. The ten largest clones capture roughly 7% of the sample. The time point label, read with the paper, signifies: baseline before first vaccination. Specimen: peripheral blood, collected on day 0 of AZD1222 vaccination. Source of these receptors: an adult in good health.

This chain connects TRBV10-3 to TRBJ2-3, with 10 bases lining up with TRBD1. The length of the CDR3 is 17 residues. Unmatched junction bases numbered 13, after V lost 6 bases and J lost 4 bases. Germline assignment: CDR1 ENHRY and CDR2 SYGVKD. This CDR3 is CAISPGTGVTPSDTQYF. As DNA, the CDR3 is TGTGCCATCAGCCCCGGGACAGGGGTTACCCCATCAGATACGCAGTATTTT.

This chain uses TRBV9 with TRBJ2-2; 8 bases line up with TRBD1. The CDR3 consists of 16 residues. The J segment lost 6 bases and the V segment lost 3 bases, leaving 10 bases of the junction unmatched. Per the germline V gene, CDR1 is SGDLS and CDR2 is YYNGEE. CDR3 sequence reads: CASSALRDRWSGELFF. The CDR3 nucleotides read TGTGCCAGCAGCGCCCTCCGGGACAGGTGGTCCGGGGAGCTGTTTTTT.

The V and J genes are TRBV28 and TRBJ2-5; TRBD1 might be the D (6 bases). The CDR3 covers 14 residues. V gave up 2 bases and J gave up 0 bases, with 7 bases separating them. Germline lookup yields CDR1 MDHEN and CDR2 SYDVKM. CDR3 coding DNA: TGTGCCAGCAGTTTAGGGACATACCAAGAGACCCAGTACTTC. As protein: CASSLGTYQETQYF.

This sequence joins TRBV18 and TRBJ1-3; maybe TRBD1 (5 bases). This CDR3 region has 17 residues. The germline V gene has CDR1 KGHSH and CDR2 LQKENI. Trimming cost V 0 bases and J 0 bases, with 12 bases left between them. The CDR3 loop reads CASSPPTRALSGNTIYF. The DNA of the CDR3 is TGTGCCAGCTCACCACCGACCAGGGCCCTCTCTGGAAACACCATATATTTT.

V and J are TRBV19 and TRBJ1-2, with 8 nucleotides matching TRBD1. V trimming: 6 bases; J trimming: 4 bases; junction bases outside the gene matches: 7. Germline V gives CDR1 LNHDA, CDR2 SQIVND (reference sequence). This CDR3 is 14 amino acids long. The CDR3 DNA follows: TGTGCCAGTAGCATCCACGGACAGGGCTATGGCTACACCTTC. This gives the protein CASSIHGQGYGYTF.

CDR3 sequence reads: CASSLWPAGVAKNIQYF. DNA of the CDR3: TGTGCCAGCAGTTTATGGCCGGCAGGGGTGGCCAAAAACATTCAGTACTTC. The chain is built from TRBV28 and TRBJ2-4; tentatively, D is TRBD1 (6 bases). V was clipped by 0 bases and J by 1 base, with 13 bases between them. Per the germline V gene, CDR1 is MDHEN and CDR2 is SYDVKM. The CDR3 covers 17 residues. Using reference TRBV28 and TRBJ2-4 for the parts outside the CDR3, the full variable domain is DVKVTQSSRYLVKRTGEKVFLECVQDMDHENMFWYRQDPGLGLRLIYFSYDVKMKEKGDIPEGYSVSREKKERFSLILESASTNQTSMYLCASSLWPAGVAKNIQYFGAGTRLSVL.

The V gene is TRBV6-5, the J gene TRBJ2-2, with 10 bases lining up with TRBD1. CDR1 MNHEY and CDR2 SVGAGI come from the germline V gene. The trim removed 5 bases at V and 4 bases at J, leaving 4 bases unmatched. The CDR3 length is 15 residues. This CDR3 is CASSLRDRGTGELFF. CDR3 DNA sequence: TGTGCCAGCAGTCTCCGGGACAGGGGCACCGGGGAGCTGTTTTTT.

This clone was counted between two and nine times. The gene calls are TRBV27 and TRBJ1-2; D call uncertain. The length of the CDR3 is 13 residues. Germline lookup yields CDR1 MNHEY and CDR2 SMNVEV (reference sequence). V lost 3 bases, J lost 8 bases, and 13 bases lay in between. DNA for the CDR3: TGTGCCAGCAGTTTCTTCCAAGGGAGCGGCTACACCTTC. It codes for CASSFFQGSGYTF.

This clone was counted once. The rearrangement joins TRBV2 to TRBJ1-5, with a weak D call TRBD1 (6 bases). V was pared by 6 bases and J by 6 bases, with 18 bases between. The CDR3 contains 15 residues. The germline V gene encodes CDR1 SNHLY and CDR2 FYNNEI. CDR3 region: CASSREGGAGQPQHF. The CDR3 DNA is TGTGCCAGCAGCCGGGAGGGGGGCGCGGGTCAGCCCCAGCATTTT.

The chain couples TRBV5-1 to TRBJ1-1; 11 nucleotides match TRBD1. The CDR3 is 16 residues long. V shed 0 bases and J 4 bases; nucleotides not matched to a gene: 5. Looked up from germline, CDR1 is SGHRS and CDR2 is YFSETQ. As DNA, the CDR3 is TGCGCCAGCAGCTTGGTCCGGGGGACAGGGGGCACTGAAGCTTTCTTT. Translation gives CASSLVRGTGGTEAFF.

The chain is built from TRBV3-1 (or the pseudogene TRBV3-2) and TRBJ2-7; D might be TRBD1 or TRBD2, each matching 6 bases. CDR3 length: 15 amino acids. Trimming pared 2 bases from V and 0 bases from J, leaving 11 bases between. CDR1 LGHDT and CDR2 YNNKEL come from the germline V gene (reference sequence). CDR3 in amino acids: CASSQSGGFSYEQYF. The CDR3 nucleotides read TGTGCCAGCAGCCAATCCGGGGGCTTCTCCTACGAGCAGTACTTC.

The chain links TRBV5-1 to TRBJ1-2; 12 nucleotides agree with TRBD1. The CDR3 has 14 residues. J gave up 13 bases and V 4 bases, and 11 bases lay outside the gene matches. The germline gives CDR1 SGHRS, CDR2 YFSETQ. CDR3 protein: CASSLEPGQGAPTF. CDR3 nucleotide sequence: TGCGCCAGCAGCCTGGAGCCGGGACAGGGGGCCCCCACCTTC.

The rearrangement joins TRBV6-5 to TRBJ1-2; D ambiguous. The CDR3 is 14 amino acids. Trimming removed 5 bases at V and 4 bases at J, with 14 bases between. CDR1 and CDR2 from the germline V gene are MNHEY and SVGAGI. CDR3 DNA: TGTGCCAGCAGTACCCTCCCCGAAGTCTATGGCTACACCTTC. Its protein is CASSTLPEVYGYTF.

The CDR3 spells CASSRGVGQGSEKLFF. The CDR3, as DNA: TGCGCCAGCAGCCGGGGTGTTGGACAGGGGAGTGAAAAACTGTTTTTT. The chain combines TRBV4-1 with TRBJ1-4, with TRBD1 identical over 9 bases. V trimming: 4 bases; J trimming: 7 bases; junction bases outside the gene matches: 10. Per the germline V gene, CDR1 is MGHRA and CDR2 is YSYEKL. The CDR3 is 16 amino acids.